The clone carrying this T cell receptor (beta chain) occurred a few times. This specimen belongs to a study of response to subunit inactivated influenza vaccine. TCRdb processed the RT-PCR reads anew with MiXCR; each CDR3 protein has one entry. There are hundreds of thousands of distinct CDR3 sequences in the sample; over 10% occur only once, and under 15% lies in the top ten. The TCR originated in a man aged 50-60 years who received an inactivated influenza vaccine. This specimen consisted of PBMCs from blood, obtained roughly 47 days after vaccination.

The CDR3 bases are TGTGCCAGCAGTTACTCGAGCGGGAGGGCGATAAGCAATGAGCAGTTCTTC. Translating it yields CASSYSSGRAISNEQFF. The chain employs TRBV6-5 and TRBJ2-1; 10 bases match TRBD2. CDR1 is MNHEY and CDR2 is SVGAGI in the germline V gene. This CDR3 spans 17 amino acids. V trimming: 0 bases; J trimming: 6 bases; junction bases outside the gene matches: 8.